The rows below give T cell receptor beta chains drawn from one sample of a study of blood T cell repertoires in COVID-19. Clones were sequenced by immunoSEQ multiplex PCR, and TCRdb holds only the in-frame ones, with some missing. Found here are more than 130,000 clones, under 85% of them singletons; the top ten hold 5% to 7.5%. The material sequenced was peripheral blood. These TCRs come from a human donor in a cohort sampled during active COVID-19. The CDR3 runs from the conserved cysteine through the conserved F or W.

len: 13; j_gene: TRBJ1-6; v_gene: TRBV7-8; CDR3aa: CASSLQQNSPLHF
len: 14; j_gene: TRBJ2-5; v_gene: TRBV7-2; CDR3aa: CASSLAGGQETQYF
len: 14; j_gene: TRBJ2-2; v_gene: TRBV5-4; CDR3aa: CASSLRQNQGELFF
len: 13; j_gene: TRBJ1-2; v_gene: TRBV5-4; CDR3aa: CASSLDRGDGYTF
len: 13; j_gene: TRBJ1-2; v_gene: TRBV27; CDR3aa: CASSSPDRLGYTF
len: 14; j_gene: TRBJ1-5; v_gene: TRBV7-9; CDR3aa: CASSLMGTYQPQHF
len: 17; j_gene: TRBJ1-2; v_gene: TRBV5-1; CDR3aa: CASSLEGQGAISYGYTF
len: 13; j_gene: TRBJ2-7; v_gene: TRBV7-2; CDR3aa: CASSSRGAYEQYF
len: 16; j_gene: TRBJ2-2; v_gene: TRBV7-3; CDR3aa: CASKEAGTGNTGELFF
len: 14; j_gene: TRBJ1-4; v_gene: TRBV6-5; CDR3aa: CASGSGGTNEKLFF
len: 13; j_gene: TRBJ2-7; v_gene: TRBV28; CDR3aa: CASSTGTPYEQYF
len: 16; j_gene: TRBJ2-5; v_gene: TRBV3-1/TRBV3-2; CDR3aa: CASSQRSGGLQETQYF
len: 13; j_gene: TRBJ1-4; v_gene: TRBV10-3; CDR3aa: CAIRPGQDEKLFF
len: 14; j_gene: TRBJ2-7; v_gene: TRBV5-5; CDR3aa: CASSPPGGPYEQYF